The clone carrying this T cell receptor beta chain was seen repeatedly, ten times or more. This CDR3 comprises 16 residues. V lost 0 bases to trimming and J lost 3 bases, with 12 bases between them. Looked up from germline, CDR1 is SGHAT and CDR2 is FQNNGV. It was RNA transcripts that yielded the amplified TCR beta CDR3 regions. The TCR CDR3 first-round RT-PCR relied on the HTBI primer set. In TCRdb, the multiplex PCR reads were re-called with MiXCR into one record per CDR3 protein. Among about 290,000 distinct CDR3 sequences listed, roughly 17% were seen once. Researchers defined stable Graves' hyperthyroidism as no ophthalmopathy progression within 18 months. The study excluded patients with uncontrolled infection, other autoimmune disease, pregnancy or lactation. These data come from a study of T cells in Graves' hyperthyroidism and ophthalmopathy.

The clonotype comes from a young man with Graves' hyperthyroidism. The specimen sequenced was blood. The chain couples TRBV11-2 to TRBJ2-1; maybe TRBD2 (6 bases). CDR3 region: CASSLDIRGLYNEQFF. The CDR3 DNA reads TGTGCCAGCAGCTTAGATATCCGGGGACTCTACAATGAGCAGTTCTTC.